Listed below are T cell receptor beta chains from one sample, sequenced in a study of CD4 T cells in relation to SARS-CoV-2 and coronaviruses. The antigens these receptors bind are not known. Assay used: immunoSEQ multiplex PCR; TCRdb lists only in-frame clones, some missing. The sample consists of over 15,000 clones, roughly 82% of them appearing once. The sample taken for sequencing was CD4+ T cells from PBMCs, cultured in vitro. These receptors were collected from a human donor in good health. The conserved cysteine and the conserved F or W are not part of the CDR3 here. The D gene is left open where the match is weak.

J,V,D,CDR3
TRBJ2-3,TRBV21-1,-,ASSKNGERADTQY
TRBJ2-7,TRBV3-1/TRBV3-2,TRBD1,ASSQVPDRGYEQY
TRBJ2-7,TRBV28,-,ASSSDLPTYEQY
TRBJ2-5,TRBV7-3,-,ASSLDPLETQY
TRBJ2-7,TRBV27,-,ASSLDRISSYEQY
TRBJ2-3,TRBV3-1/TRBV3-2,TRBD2,ASSQGPSGNTDTQY
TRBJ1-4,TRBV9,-,ASSAGTPGREKLF
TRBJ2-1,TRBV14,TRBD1,ASSTGQGRQF
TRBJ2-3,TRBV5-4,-,ASSSRDTDHTQY
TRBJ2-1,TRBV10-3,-,AISESKSDYNEQF
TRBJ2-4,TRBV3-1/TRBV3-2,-,ASSQSGNIQY
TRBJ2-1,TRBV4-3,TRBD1,ASSQDPDREFWNEQF
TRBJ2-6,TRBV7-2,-,ASSPDSGANVLT
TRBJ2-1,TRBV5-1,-,ASSLGNPGAYNEQF
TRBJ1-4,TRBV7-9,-,ASSSGHVNEKLF
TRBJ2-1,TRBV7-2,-,ASRRQDLYNEQF
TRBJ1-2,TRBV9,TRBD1,ASSRTGGGYT
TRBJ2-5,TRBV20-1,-,SAESPETQY
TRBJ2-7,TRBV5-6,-,ASSLAGTPPEQY
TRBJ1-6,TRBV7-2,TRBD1,ASSLAGQALAPLH
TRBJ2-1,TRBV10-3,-,AIGRDQMGNEQF
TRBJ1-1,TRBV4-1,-,ASSSRTLNTEAF
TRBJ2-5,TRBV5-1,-,ASRGPGAIGETQY
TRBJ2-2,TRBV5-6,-,ASSLLPGELF
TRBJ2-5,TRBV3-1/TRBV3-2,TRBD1,ASSYGTGVETQY
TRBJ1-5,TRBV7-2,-,ASSLDWGNNQPQH
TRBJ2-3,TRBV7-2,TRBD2,ASRRVAGVGDTQY
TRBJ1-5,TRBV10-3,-,AISSTFSNQPQH
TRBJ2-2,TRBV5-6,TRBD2,ASSLVAGGGTGELF
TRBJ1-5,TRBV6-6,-,ASRSSGGDSNQPQH
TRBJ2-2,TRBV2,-,ASSAQIAVGELF
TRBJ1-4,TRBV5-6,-,ASSDQTGSNEKLF
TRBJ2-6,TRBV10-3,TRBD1,AISESGTGSSGANVLT
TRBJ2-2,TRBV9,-,ASSVGTLSGELF